What follows are 23 T cell receptor beta chains derived from one specimen sequenced in a study of cytomegalovirus exposure and HLA in healthy donors. 13 Jbeta primers and 60 Vbeta primers were used for the PCR. Measured with immunoSEQ multiplex PCR; TCRdb has only the in-frame clones, and not every one. The repertoire includes 190,000 or so clones, under 85% of them detected once, and about 9.4% sits in the top ten. Sequenced material: PBMCs. The source is a woman between 45 and 60 years old in good health and CMV-seropositive.

The chain is built from TRBV7-9 and TRBJ1-1, with a possible D match to TRBD1 (6 bases). V lost 5 bases, J lost 6 bases, and 16 bases lay in between. The CDR3 is made up of 14 amino acids. The V gene's germline CDR1 is SEHNR and CDR2 FQNEAQ (reference sequence). In nucleotides, the CDR3 is TGTGCCAGCAGCACGACAGGTCGGAGCGCTGAAGCTTTCTTT. Protein product: CASSTTGRSAEAFF.

V and J are TRBV27 and TRBJ1-4; D gene unclear. In germline, CDR1 is MNHEY, CDR2 SMNVEV (reference sequence). CDR3 length: 14 amino acids. Trimming took off 0 bases at V and 4 bases at J, with 6 bases between the two ends. CDR3 sequence: CASSLSRLNEKLFF. DNA of the CDR3: TGTGCCAGCAGTTTATCCAGACTTAATGAAAAACTGTTTTTT.

In its sample, this clone was seen many times. The chain has TRBV6-6 and TRBJ1-2; TRBD1 is a possible D gene (5 bases). Germline-derived CDR1 and CDR2 are MNHNY and SVGAGI (reference sequence). Trimming took 8 bases from V and 8 from J, leaving 18 bases between them. This CDR3 is 13 amino acids long. CDR3 sequence reads: CASGGGRFVGYTF. For the CDR3, the DNA is TGTGCCAGCGGGGGGGGGAGGTTCGTCGGCTACACCTTC.

The chain recombines TRBV5-6 with TRBJ1-3; 10 positions agree with TRBD1. V gave up 4 bases and J gave up 2 bases; unmatched junction bases: 3. CDR1 SGHDT and CDR2 YYEEEE come from the germline V gene. The CDR3 has 15 residues. CDR3 loop: CASSLGQGTGNTIYF. The CDR3 DNA sequence: TGTGCCAGCAGCCTGGGACAGGGGACTGGAAACACCATATATTTT.

V and J are TRBV15 and TRBJ2-5; possibly TRBD2 for D (5 bases). CDR3 length: 15 residues. Germline CDR1 LNHNV, CDR2 YYDKDF (reference sequence). Trimming took off 0 bases at V and 1 base at J, with 9 bases between the two ends. This chain's CDR3 is CATSRDGVSQETQYF. The CDR3 DNA is TGTGCCACCAGCAGAGACGGGGTCAGCCAAGAGACCCAGTACTTC.

This sequence joins TRBV5-4 and TRBJ1-1, with D unresolved. V was pared by 2 bases and J by 0 bases, with 8 bases between. Germline V CDR1 and CDR2: SGHNT, YYREEE (reference sequence). The CDR3 totals 14 residues. The CDR3 here is CASSLIQVNTEAFF. The CDR3 nucleotides read TGTGCCAGCAGCTTAATTCAGGTGAACACTGAAGCTTTCTTT.

This chain joins TRBV9 and TRBJ1-6; 7 bases match TRBD1. The junction had 5 bases not matched to a gene; V was cut back by 2 bases and J by 6 bases. CDR1 and CDR2 (germline): SGDLS, YYNGEE. The CDR3 loop spans 15 amino acids. The CDR3 DNA is TGTGCCAGCAGCGTGTCGACAGGGCGTAATTCACCCCTCCACTTT. Its protein is CASSVSTGRNSPLHF.

V usage is TRBV4-1 and J usage is TRBJ2-1, with TRBD2 identical over 12 bases. Germline V gene lookup returns CDR1 MGHRA and CDR2 YSYEKL. V shed 4 bases, J shed 4 bases, and the junction held 8 bases outside the gene matches. This CDR3 is 17 amino acids long. In DNA, the CDR3 is TGCGCCAGCAGCCCCTCAAGGACTAGCGGGGTATACAATGAGCAGTTCTTC. Encoded protein: CASSPSRTSGVYNEQFF.

This clone appeared a few times. The chain joins TRBV9 to TRBJ1-1; D remains ambiguous. The V and J ends lost 0 bases and 4 bases respectively, with 10 bases between them. The CDR3 contains 14 residues. Germline V lookup: CDR1 SGDLS, CDR2 YYNGEE. In DNA form, the CDR3 reads TGTGCCAGCAGCGTAGGTAGTCCCGGCACTGAAGCTTTCTTT. Its protein is CASSVGSPGTEAFF.

V gene TRBV15 combines with J gene TRBJ2-3; TRBD2 matches at 10 bases. V was pared by 3 bases and J by 0 bases, with 3 bases of the junction left unmatched. Germline V CDR1 and CDR2: LNHNV, YYDKDF (reference sequence). The CDR3 is made up of 16 amino acids. CDR3 coding DNA: TGTGCCACCAGCAGGTCGACTAGCGGGAGCACAGATACGCAGTATTTT. Amino acids: CATSRSTSGSTDTQYF. The whole variable domain, filled in from reference TRBV15 and TRBJ2-3, reads DAMVIQNPRYQVTQFGKPVTLSCSQTLNHNVMYWYQQKSSQAPKLLFHYYDKDFNNEADTPDNFQSRRPNTSFCFLDIRSPGLGDTAMYLCATSRSTSGSTDTQYFGPGTRLTVL.

The chain links TRBV2 to TRBJ1-6; D is unresolved. The length of the CDR3 is 15 residues. Trimming pared 8 bases from V and 0 bases from J, leaving 11 bases between. Looked up from germline, CDR1 is SNHLY and CDR2 is FYNNEI. This CDR3 is CASQSGGSYNSPLHF. In nucleotides, the CDR3 is TGTGCCAGCCAATCCGGCGGCTCCTATAATTCACCCCTCCACTTT. The full variable domain, its missing parts supplied by reference TRBV2 and TRBJ1-6, is EPEVTQTPSHQVTQMGQEVILRCVPISNHLYFYWYRQILGQKVEFLVSFYNNEISEKSEIFDDQFSVERPDGSNFTLKIRSTKLEDSAMYFCASQSGGSYNSPLHFGNGTRLTVT.

The CDR3 is CASGSQVPDTQYF. The CDR3 DNA is TGTGCTAGTGGTTCCCAGGTCCCGGATACGCAGTATTTT. This chain joins TRBV12-5 and TRBJ2-3; no reliable D call. Trimming stripped 4 bases from V and 6 bases from J, with 11 bases between. The CDR3 runs to 13 residues. Germline V lookup: CDR1 LGHNT, CDR2 FRNRAP.

The chain combines TRBV7-3 with TRBJ1-1, with a possible D match to TRBD1 (5 bases). This CDR3 has 15 residues. Germline lookup yields CDR1 SGHTA and CDR2 FQGTGA. The germline V and J ends were trimmed by 5 bases and 4 bases, with 17 bases remaining between them. This CDR3 reads CASSPSGGDVTEAFF. CDR3 DNA sequence: TGTGCCAGCAGCCCAAGTGGGGGGGACGTCACTGAAGCTTTCTTT.

This clone was found a few times. The chain recombines TRBV4-1 with TRBJ1-2; 10 nucleotides line up with TRBD1. The CDR3 length is 15 residues. Per germline, CDR1 MGHRA and CDR2 YSYEKL. V shed 1 base, J shed 5 bases, and the junction held 4 bases outside the gene matches. In nucleotides, the CDR3 is TGCGCCAGCAGCCAAGTGGGACAGGGGAAGTATGGCTACACCTTC. Residues: CASSQVGQGKYGYTF.

The chain employs TRBV5-1 and TRBJ1-2; TRBD1 is a possible D gene (5 bases). The CDR3 spans 13 residues. Germline loops: CDR1 SGHRS, CDR2 YFSETQ. V gave up 5 bases and J gave up 6 bases, with 14 bases separating them. The CDR3 region has the DNA TGCGCCAGCAGTCTGTCAGCGGGGGATGGCTACACCTTC. It is translated as CASSLSAGDGYTF.

This chain joins TRBV18 and TRBJ1-1; D gene ambiguous. The CDR3 runs 15 residues. V was trimmed by 2 bases and J by 3 bases, leaving 13 bases between them. Per germline, CDR1 KGHSH and CDR2 LQKENI. As DNA, the CDR3 is TGTGCCAGCTCACCAAGGATTCAGAGGGACACTGAAGCTTTCTTT. This gives the protein CASSPRIQRDTEAFF.

CDR3 amino acids: CASSQGQTTEAFF. CDR3 DNA: TGTGCCAGCTCCCAGGGGCAGACCACTGAAGCTTTCTTT. The chain joins TRBV28 to TRBJ1-1; possibly TRBD1 for D (6 bases). Trimming shortened V by 8 bases and J by 4 bases, and 14 bases separated the two germline ends. Germline CDR1 MDHEN, CDR2 SYDVKM. The CDR3 length is 13 residues.

V usage is TRBV6-6 and J usage is TRBJ2-2; 7 bases match TRBD1. Germline V gene data show CDR1 as MNHNY and CDR2 as SVGAGI (reference sequence). J lost 7 bases, V lost 5 bases, and 7 bases had no gene match. This CDR3 region has 14 residues. The CDR3 reads CASSATGLDGELFF. Here the CDR3 DNA reads TGTGCCAGCAGTGCGACAGGGCTGGACGGGGAGCTGTTTTTT.

The chain uses TRBV7-2 and TRBJ2-3; 8 nucleotides match TRBD2. The germline gives CDR1 SGHTA, CDR2 FQGNSA. The ends lost 5 bases at V and 4 bases at J; junction bases unmatched: 11. The CDR3 consists of 16 residues. The CDR3, as DNA: TGTGCCAGCAGCCCTTTACCTACGGGGGGGTCAGATACGCAGTATTTT. This encodes CASSPLPTGGSDTQYF.

The chain couples TRBV4-2 to TRBJ1-1, with 7 bases lining up with TRBD1. The ends lost 0 bases at V and 2 bases at J; junction bases unmatched: 6. The CDR3 covers 16 residues. Germline V CDR1 and CDR2: LGHNA, YNFKEQ. CDR3 in DNA: TGTGCCAGCAGCCAAGATACCGGGACAGTCAACACTGAAGCTTTCTTT. This sequence encodes CASSQDTGTVNTEAFF.

This clone was seen a handful of times. One end of the junction is discordant with germline, which a read error may explain. This sequence joins TRBV10-3 and TRBJ2-7, with 9 bases matching TRBD1. Germline loops: CDR1 ENHRY, CDR2 SYGVKD. CDR3 length: 14 amino acids. The CDR3 DNA sequence: TGTGCCAGCAGTGACAGGGGGGAGCTCGGCGAGCAGTACTTC. This encodes CASSDRGELGEQYF.

V gene TRBV5-4 combines with J gene TRBJ1-6; 7 nucleotides align to TRBD1. The CDR3 spans 15 residues. The V segment lost 3 bases and the J segment 7 bases; nucleotides outside the gene matches: 7. Germline V gene data show CDR1 as SGHNT and CDR2 as YYREEE (reference sequence). In DNA, the CDR3 is TGTGCCAGCAGCTACAACAGGGGCGGCAATTCACCCCTCCACTTT. This encodes CASSYNRGGNSPLHF.

This chain uses TRBV11-3 with TRBJ1-2; TRBD1 is a possible D gene (5 bases). The CDR3 runs 13 residues. V lost 3 bases, J lost 4 bases, and 9 bases lay in between. Per the germline V gene, CDR1 is SGHNT and CDR2 is YENEEA. The CDR3 loop reads CASSFGQGYGYTF. CDR3 DNA: TGTGCCAGCAGCTTTGGGCAGGGCTATGGCTACACCTTC.